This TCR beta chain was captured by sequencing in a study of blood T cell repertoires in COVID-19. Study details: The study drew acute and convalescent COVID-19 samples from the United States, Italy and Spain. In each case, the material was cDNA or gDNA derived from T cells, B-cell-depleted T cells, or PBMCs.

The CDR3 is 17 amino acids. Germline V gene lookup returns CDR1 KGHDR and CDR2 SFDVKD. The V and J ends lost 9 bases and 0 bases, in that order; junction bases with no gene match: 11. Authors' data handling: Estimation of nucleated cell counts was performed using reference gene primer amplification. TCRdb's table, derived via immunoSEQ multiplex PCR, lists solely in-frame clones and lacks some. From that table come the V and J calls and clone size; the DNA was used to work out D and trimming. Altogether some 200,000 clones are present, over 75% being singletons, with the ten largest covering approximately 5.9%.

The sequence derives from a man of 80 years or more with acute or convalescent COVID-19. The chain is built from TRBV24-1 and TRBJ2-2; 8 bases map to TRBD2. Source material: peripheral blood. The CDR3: CATSTSVPFANTGELFF. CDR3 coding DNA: TGTGCCACCTCGACTAGCGTCCCTTTTGCGAACACCGGGGAGCTGTTTTTT.